This T cell receptor beta chain was found in a study of OX40 agonist ivuxolimab in advanced cancers. Study-wide results and limits: Both CD4+ and CD8+ T cell populations in blood had undergone clonal expansion by week 6 at 0.1 to 3.0 mg/kg.

Clones were sequenced by immunoSEQ multiplex PCR, and TCRdb holds only the in-frame ones, with some missing. This sample has around 72,000 clones, with about 88% found just once. As to this clone: Its cognate antigen is unknown.

The sample consisted of CD4+ or CD8+ T cells sorted from blood, taken in a trial of the OX40 agonist ivuxolimab. The clonotype was recovered from an adult with an advanced solid tumor such as melanoma, head and neck, liver or kidney cancer.

Here the CDR3 reads CASSVALDRGGDTQYF. The CDR3 nucleotides are TGTGCCAGCAGCGTAGCTCTTGACAGGGGGGGAGATACGCAGTATTTT. The chain is built from TRBV9 and TRBJ2-3, with 9 bases that match TRBD1. The germline V gene has CDR1 SGDLS and CDR2 YYNGEE. The CDR3 extends over 16 amino acids. Germline trimming cut 0 bases from V and 5 bases from J; bases unmatched to any gene: 7.